This TCR beta chain was obtained from a study of blood T cells in healthy people across ages (dated by TCRdb to 2014 to 2015). Some background on the complete study: In model experiments, template switching captured about one uniquely barcoded TCR beta cDNA molecule for every two T cells. Age-related changes in TCR beta repertoire diversity were measured in the study by deep sequencing normalized with unique cDNA molecular identifiers. Four age groups were formed from the donors: young (average roughly 15 years), middle-aged (around 39), aged (roughly 58) and long-lived (approximately 78). To avoid experimental bias, donors of different ages were spread randomly across the sequencing lanes. For two donors (one aged 18 to 30 and one aged 80 or older), the study analyzed two additional independent replicas of 1 million unique cDNA reads from the same blood draw. What the study reported, not specific to this receptor: Estimates of total diversity based on one million sequenced T cells were regarded as lower bounds and as underestimates. Conclusive comparison of naive and antigen-experienced compartments was prevented by the profiling of bulk unsorted PBMCs. Observed TCR beta diversity per million T cells fell roughly linearly with age, and a significant reduction was already apparent by age about 43. A strong correlation was found between observed TCR beta diversity and the percentage of naive T cells measured by flow cytometry. The CMV infection status of donors was not known, potentially confounding age-related changes in expanded clonotypes. Compared with the aged group, more naive CD4+ T cells, fewer expanded clones and increased TCR diversity were shown by the long-lived group, suggesting age selection.

The CDR3 spans 14 residues, from the cysteine through the phenylalanine. The CDR3 DNA has 42 bases and is translated from base 1. CDR1 and CDR2 are read off the germline V gene as MNHEY and SVGEGT. V drops 10 bases and J drops 1 base, leaving 11 bases in between. The method was 5' RACE. The sample was run on an Illumina HiSeq 2500. A second about 7 to 11 cycle PCR used a sample-barcoded 5' primer and a J-beta primer mix. Each TCR beta cDNA molecule received a unique molecular identifier from a template-switch 5' adaptor carrying 12 random nucleotides. Each sample yielded at least 2.5 million CDR3-containing paired-end reads. First-strand cDNA synthesis was performed from all RNA using the Mint cDNA synthesis kit, with priming by a TRBC-specific oligonucleotide. After uracil-DNA glycosylase treatment, a first 18-cycle PCR used universal primers M1SS and BC2_uni_R on all cDNA. In the original analysis: For normalization, 1 million high-quality reads were randomly selected from each sample, with every read carrying a distinct molecular identifier. Instead of being binned into consensus sequences, reads with shared molecular identifiers were discarded. MiTCR, set to a Q25 quality threshold and the strictest error-elimination algorithm, was used for CDR3 identification, clonotype clustering and error correction. A nonparametric unseen species model with Euler transformation was used to estimate a lower bound on total TCR beta diversity. TCRdb's own reprocessing of the public reads used fastp at Q25 and MiXCR and kept productive beta chains. Each entry merges the rows of one CDR3 protein and shows their most common DNA and genes. TCRdb's processing, not the authors', yielded these V and J calls. The sample has roughly 860,000 distinct CDR3 sequences on record, 55% to 65% of them singletons. The ten largest clones capture about 30% of the sample.

The approximately 41 donors, aged roughly 6 to 100 years, were systemically healthy Caucasian individuals from Russia. Ten milliliters of peripheral blood were collected from each donor into EDTA-treated Vacutainer tubes. PBMCs were isolated by Ficoll-Paque density-gradient centrifugation, with at least 6 million obtained per sample. Trizol reagent was used to extract total RNA from the PBMCs, yielding at least 6 micrograms per sample. The percentages of naive CD45RAhigh/CD27high T cells were determined by flow cytometry on a PBMC aliquot from every donor. In the case of this clonotype: Which antigen it targets is not known. No base quality information exists; no much larger clone differs at one position.

This receptor was taken from a man aged 25 to 45 in good health. Source material: blood. The chain uses TRBV6-2 or TRBV6-3 and TRBJ2-6; the D gene assignment is ambiguous. At the DNA level, the sequence is TGTGCCACTTCCCGTACGTCTGGGGCCAACGTCCTGACTTTC. Its translation is CATSRTSGANVLTF.